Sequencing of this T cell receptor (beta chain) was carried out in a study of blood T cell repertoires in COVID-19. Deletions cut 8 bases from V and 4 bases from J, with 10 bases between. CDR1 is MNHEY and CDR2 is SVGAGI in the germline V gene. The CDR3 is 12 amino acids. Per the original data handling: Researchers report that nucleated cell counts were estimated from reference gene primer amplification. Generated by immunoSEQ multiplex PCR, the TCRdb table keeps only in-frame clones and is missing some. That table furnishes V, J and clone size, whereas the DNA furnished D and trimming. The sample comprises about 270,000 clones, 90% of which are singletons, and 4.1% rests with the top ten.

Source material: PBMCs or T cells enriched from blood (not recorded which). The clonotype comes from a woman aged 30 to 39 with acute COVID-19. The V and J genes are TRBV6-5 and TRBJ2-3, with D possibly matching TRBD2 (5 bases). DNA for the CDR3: TGTGCCAGCGGAGGAGACTCAGATACGCAGTATTTT. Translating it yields CASGGDSDTQYF.